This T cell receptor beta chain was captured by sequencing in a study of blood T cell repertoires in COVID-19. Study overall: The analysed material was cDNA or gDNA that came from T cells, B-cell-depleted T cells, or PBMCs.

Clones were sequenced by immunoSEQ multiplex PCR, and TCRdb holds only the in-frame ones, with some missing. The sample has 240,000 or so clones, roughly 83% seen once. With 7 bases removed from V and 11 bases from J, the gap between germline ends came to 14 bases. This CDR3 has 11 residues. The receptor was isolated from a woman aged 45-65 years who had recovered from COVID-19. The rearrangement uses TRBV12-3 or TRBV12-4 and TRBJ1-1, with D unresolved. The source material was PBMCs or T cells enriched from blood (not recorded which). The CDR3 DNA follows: TGTGCCAGCATATCACAGCGGGCGGCTTTCTTT. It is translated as CASISQRAAFF.